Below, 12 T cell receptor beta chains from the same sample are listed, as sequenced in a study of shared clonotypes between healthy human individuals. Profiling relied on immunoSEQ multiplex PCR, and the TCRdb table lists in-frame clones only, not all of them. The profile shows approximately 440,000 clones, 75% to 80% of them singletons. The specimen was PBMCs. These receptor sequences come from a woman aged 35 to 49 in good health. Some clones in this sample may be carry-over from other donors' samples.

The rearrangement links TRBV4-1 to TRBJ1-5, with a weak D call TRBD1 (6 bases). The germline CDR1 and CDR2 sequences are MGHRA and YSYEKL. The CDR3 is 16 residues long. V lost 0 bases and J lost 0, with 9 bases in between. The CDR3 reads CASSQEGGYSNQPQHF. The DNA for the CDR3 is TGCGCCAGCAGCCAAGAAGGGGGATATAGCAATCAGCCCCAGCATTTT.

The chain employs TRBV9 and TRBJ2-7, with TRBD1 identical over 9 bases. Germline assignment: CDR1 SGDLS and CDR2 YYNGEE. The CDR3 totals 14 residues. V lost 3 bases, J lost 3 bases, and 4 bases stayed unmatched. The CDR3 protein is CASSDGTGFYEQYF. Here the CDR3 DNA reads TGTGCCAGCAGCGACGGGACAGGGTTCTACGAGCAGTACTTC.

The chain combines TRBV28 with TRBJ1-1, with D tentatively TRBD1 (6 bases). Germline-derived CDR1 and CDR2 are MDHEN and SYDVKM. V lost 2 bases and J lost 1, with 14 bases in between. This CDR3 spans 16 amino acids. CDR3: CASSLPYLRGNTEAFF. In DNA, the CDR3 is TGTGCCAGCAGTTTACCGTACCTCAGGGGGAACACTGAAGCTTTCTTT.

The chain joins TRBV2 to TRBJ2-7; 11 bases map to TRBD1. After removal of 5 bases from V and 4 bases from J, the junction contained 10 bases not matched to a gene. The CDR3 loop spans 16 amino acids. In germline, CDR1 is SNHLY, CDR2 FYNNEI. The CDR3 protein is CASSFYPGTGGYEQYF. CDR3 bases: TGTGCCAGCAGTTTTTACCCTGGGACAGGGGGATACGAGCAGTACTTC.

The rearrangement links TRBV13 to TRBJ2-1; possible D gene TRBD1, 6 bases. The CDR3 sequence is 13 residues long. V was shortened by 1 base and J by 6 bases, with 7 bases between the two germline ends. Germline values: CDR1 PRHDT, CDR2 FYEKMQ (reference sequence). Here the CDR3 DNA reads TGTGCCAGCAGCTTAGTAGGGGGCAATGAGCAGTTCTTC. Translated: CASSLVGGNEQFF.

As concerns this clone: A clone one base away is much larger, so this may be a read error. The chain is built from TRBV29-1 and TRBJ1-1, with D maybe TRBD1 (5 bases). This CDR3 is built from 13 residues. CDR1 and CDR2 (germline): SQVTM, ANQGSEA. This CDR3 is CSVDGTENTEASF. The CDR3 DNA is TGCAGCGTTGATGGGACGGAAAACACTGAAGCTTCCTTT.

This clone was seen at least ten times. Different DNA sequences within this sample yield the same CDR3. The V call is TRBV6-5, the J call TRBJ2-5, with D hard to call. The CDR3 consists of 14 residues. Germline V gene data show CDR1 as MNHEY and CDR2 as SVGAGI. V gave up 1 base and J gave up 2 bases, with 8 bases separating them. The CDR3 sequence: CASSYFPQQETQYF. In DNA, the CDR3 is TGTGCCAGCAGTTACTTCCCACAGCAAGAGACCCAGTACTTC.

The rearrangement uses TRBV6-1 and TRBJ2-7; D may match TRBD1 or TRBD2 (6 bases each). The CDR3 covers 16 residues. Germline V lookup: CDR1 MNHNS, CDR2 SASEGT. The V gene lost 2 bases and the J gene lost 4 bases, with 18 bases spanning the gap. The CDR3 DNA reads TGTGCCAGCAGTGAAACCCATTTCGGGGGCTGGTACGAGCAGTACTTC. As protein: CASSETHFGGWYEQYF.

CDR3 region: CSVEVLNPGGSFYEQYF. For the CDR3, the DNA is TGCAGCGTTGAAGTCCTAAACCCAGGAGGGTCTTTCTACGAGCAGTACTTC. The chain links TRBV29-1 to TRBJ2-7, with D possibly matching TRBD2 (6 bases). This CDR3 has 17 residues. Per the germline V gene, CDR1 is SQVTM and CDR2 is ANQGSEA. V was pared by 1 base and J by 3 bases, with 22 bases between.

The CDR3 bases are TGCGCCAGCAGCCAAGAATCGGGACTGGCCTACGAGCAGTACTTC. Its protein is CASSQESGLAYEQYF. The V and J genes are TRBV4-3 and TRBJ2-7; possibly TRBD2 for D (6 bases). The CDR3 extends over 15 amino acids. V dropped 0 bases and J dropped 2 bases, with 11 bases sitting between them. CDR1 is LGHNA, CDR2 YSLEER, per germline.

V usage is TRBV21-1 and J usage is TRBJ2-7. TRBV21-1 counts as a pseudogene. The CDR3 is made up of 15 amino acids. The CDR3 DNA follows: TGTGCCAGCAGACTAGGGGGGACGAAGACCCTCGAGCAGTACTTC. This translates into CASRLGGTKTLEQYF.

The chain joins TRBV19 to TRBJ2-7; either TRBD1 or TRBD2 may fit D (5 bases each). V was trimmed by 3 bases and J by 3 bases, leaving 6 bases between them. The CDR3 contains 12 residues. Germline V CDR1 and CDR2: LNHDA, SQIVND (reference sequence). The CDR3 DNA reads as TGTGCCAGTAGTATTGGGGGCTACGAGCAGTACTTC. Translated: CASSIGGYEQYF.